Included here is one TCR beta chain sequence, with context. Its target is not known. The sample originates from a study of blood T cells in healthy people across ages. A J-beta primer mix and a sample-barcoded 5' primer were used in a second PCR of about 6 to 12 cycles. TCRdb called the 5' RACE reads again in MiXCR, with one record for every CDR3 protein. The data show some 1.5 million distinct CDR3 sequences, 40% to 45% seen once. The V and J ends lost 6 bases and 2 bases respectively, with 21 bases between them. The CDR3 loop spans 17 amino acids. Germline CDR1 reads MNHEY; CDR2 reads SMNVEV (reference sequence). Every sample yielded at least 6.5 million isolated PBMCs. Study-wide findings and caveats: Older age coincided with a roughly linear decline in TCR beta diversity per million T cells. Changes in expanded clonotypes were possibly confounded, as the CMV status of donors was unknown.

The genes are TRBV27 and TRBJ2-3; the D gene is possibly TRBD1 (5 bases). The sequence came from a young woman in good health. Material for sequencing was blood. CDR3 sequence (DNA): TGTGCCAGCAGACCCCTGTTAGGGGAAATAAACACAGATACGCAGTATTTT. Its protein product is CASRPLLGEINTDTQYF.